The 21 T cell receptor beta chains reported below all come from one sample, sequenced in a study of cytomegalovirus exposure and HLA in healthy donors. Measured with immunoSEQ multiplex PCR; TCRdb has only the in-frame clones, and not every one. The sample holds 50,000 to 65,000 clones; approximately 89% are singletons and the top ten take more than 8%. The sample taken for sequencing was PBMCs. These receptors all stem from a woman between 18 and 29 years old in good health and CMV-seropositive.

The V and J genes are TRBV28 and TRBJ2-3; 11 bases fit TRBD2. After removal of 6 bases from V and 1 base from J, the junction contained 3 bases not matched to a gene. Germline CDR1 MDHEN, CDR2 SYDVKM. This CDR3 is 15 amino acids long. Here the CDR3 reads CASSPLAGGTDTQYF. The CDR3 coding sequence is TGTGCCAGCAGCCCACTAGCGGGGGGCACAGATACGCAGTATTTT. Full variable domain (rest looked up from reference TRBV28 and TRBJ2-3): DVKVTQSSRYLVKRTGEKVFLECVQDMDHENMFWYRQDPGLGLRLIYFSYDVKMKEKGDIPEGYSVSREKKERFSLILESASTNQTSMYLCASSPLAGGTDTQYFGPGTRLTVL.

The sample holds a few counts of this clone. The chain carries TRBV2 and TRBJ1-2, with no clear D. Trimming took off 7 bases at V and 1 base at J, with 4 bases between the two ends. The CDR3 runs 11 residues. Germline-derived CDR1 and CDR2 are SNHLY and FYNNEI. The CDR3 DNA reads as TGTGCCAGCAACAGTAACTATGGCTACACCTTC. Translated, it gives CASNSNYGYTF.

This chain joins TRBV5-1 and TRBJ1-6; 10 bases fit TRBD1. Germline CDR1 reads SGHRS; CDR2 reads YFSETQ. V lost 0 bases, J lost 10 bases, and 4 bases stayed unmatched. The CDR3 runs 15 residues. CDR3 DNA sequence: TGCGCCAGCAGCTTGGCCGGGACAGGGGACTCACCCCTCCACTTT. The encoded protein is CASSLAGTGDSPLHF.

The V call is TRBV19, the J call TRBJ1-1, with 8 bases aligning to TRBD1. CDR1 LNHDA and CDR2 SQIVND come from the germline V gene (reference sequence). Trimming removed 5 bases from V and 1 base from J; junction bases left unmatched: 6. The CDR3 is made up of 15 amino acids. As DNA, the CDR3 is TGTGCCAGTAGTCGAACAGGGGGGGGGAACACTGAAGCTTTCTTT. It translates to CASSRTGGGNTEAFF. The full variable domain, rest sourced from reference TRBV19 and TRBJ1-1, is DGGITQSPKYLFRKEGQNVTLSCEQNLNHDAMYWYRQDPGQGLRLIYYSQIVNDFQKGDIAEGYSVSREKKESFPLTVTSAQKNPTAFYLCASSRTGGGNTEAFFGQGTRLTVV.

This clone was counted only a few times. The rearrangement uses TRBV19 and TRBJ1-1, with 9 bases aligning to TRBD1. CDR3 length equals 15 residues. V was clipped by 6 bases and J by 3 bases; unmatched bases: 8. CDR1 is LNHDA, CDR2 SQIVND, per germline (reference sequence). This CDR3 is CASSRPGQGHTEAFF. CDR3 nucleotides: TGTGCCAGTAGCCGACCGGGACAGGGACACACTGAAGCTTTCTTT.

The rearrangement joins TRBV18 to TRBJ1-5; no clear D gene. Germline lookup yields CDR1 KGHSH and CDR2 LQKENI. This CDR3 comprises 17 residues. Trimming took 2 bases from V and 2 from J, leaving 16 bases between them. CDR3 in DNA: TGTGCCAGCTCACCAAACGCGGGAATTCGCGGCAATCAGCCCCAGCATTTT. Translated, it gives CASSPNAGIRGNQPQHF.

In this sample, this clone turned up a few times. V is TRBV29-1 and J is TRBJ2-1; TRBD2 matches 9 bases. This CDR3 has 15 amino acids. V lost 6 bases to trimming and J lost 2 bases; unmatched junction nucleotides: 8. Germline V gene data show CDR1 as SQVTM and CDR2 as ANQGSEA. The CDR3, as DNA: TGCAGCGTCCCTTCGCGGGGGGGACCCTACAATGAGCAGTTCTTC. The encoded protein is CSVPSRGGPYNEQFF.

This chain joins TRBV7-8 and TRBJ2-7; 13 bases are a match to TRBD2. Germline V lookup: CDR1 SGHVS, CDR2 FQNEAQ. The CDR3 is 20 amino acids. Losses at the gene ends were 5 bases for V and 4 bases for J; bases not matched to a gene: 20. CDR3 residues: CASSPRTSGGAPRRHYEQYF. CDR3 DNA sequence: TGTGCCAGCAGCCCGCGGACTAGCGGGGGCGCACCCCGCCGACATTACGAGCAGTACTTC.

This chain connects TRBV11-3 to TRBJ2-1, with 16 bases that match TRBD2. CDR3 length: 15 residues. Germline V gene lookup returns CDR1 SGHNT and CDR2 YENEEA. V was pared by 5 bases and J by 7 bases, with 2 bases of the junction left unmatched. CDR3 sequence (DNA): TGTGCCAGCAGCCCGGGACTAGCGGGGGGGAATGAGCAGTTCTTC. Amino acid sequence: CASSPGLAGGNEQFF.

This chain uses TRBV30 with TRBJ2-5; weak D call: TRBD2 (5 bases). The ends were cut back, 0 bases at V and 5 bases at J, with 13 bases in the middle. The CDR3 is made up of 14 amino acids. CDR1 is GTSNPN and CDR2 is SVGIG in the germline V gene (reference sequence). The CDR3 DNA reads as TGTGCCTGGAGTGTACTAGGTACCCTGGAGACCCAGTACTTC. Protein: CAWSVLGTLETQYF.

The chain combines TRBV30 with TRBJ1-3; no clear D. There are 14 residues in the CDR3. V lost 0 bases to trimming and J lost 4 bases, with 10 bases between them. Germline values: CDR1 GTSNPN, CDR2 SVGIG (reference sequence). CDR3 nucleotide sequence: TGTGCCTGGAGTGTTGGGAGTCCCGGAAACACCATATATTTT. This codes for CAWSVGSPGNTIYF.

This rearrangement joins TRBV6-1 to TRBJ2-5; TRBD2 is a possible D gene (6 bases). The V end was cut by 7 bases, the J end by 5 bases, with 14 bases between. CDR1 is MNHNS, CDR2 SASEGT, per germline. This CDR3 has 13 amino acids. Here the CDR3 reads CASTLLRGETQYF. In DNA, the CDR3 is TGTGCCAGCACCCTTCTCCGGGGGGAGACCCAGTACTTC.

The chain links TRBV5-4 to TRBJ1-1; D is uncertain. The CDR3 loop spans 13 amino acids. CDR1 and CDR2 from the germline V gene are SGHNT and YYREEE (reference sequence). V shed 1 base and J shed 6 bases, with 10 bases lying between them. CDR3 residues: CASSLTVLAEAFF. CDR3 DNA sequence: TGTGCCAGCAGCTTGACAGTATTAGCTGAAGCTTTCTTT.

The J gene is TRBJ1-1, the V gene TRBV4-3; tentatively, D is TRBD1 (6 bases). Germline V lookup: CDR1 LGHNA, CDR2 YSLEER. This CDR3 contains 15 residues. V lost 0 bases to trimming and J lost 4 bases, with 12 bases between them. CDR3 in DNA: TGCGCCAGCAGCCAAGATGGTGGGGGCGGCACTGAAGCTTTCTTT. Translation: CASSQDGGGGTEAFF.

This chain connects TRBV5-1 to TRBJ2-5, with D unclear. Germline assignment: CDR1 SGHRS and CDR2 YFSETQ. CDR3 length equals 15 residues. Trimming removed 1 base from V and 3 bases from J, with 13 bases in between. CDR3 coding DNA: TGCGCCAGCAGCTTGAACTCCGGTTTCGAAGAGACCCAGTACTTC. Protein product: CASSLNSGFEETQYF.

The CDR3 is CASSEAPGQTEAFF. CDR3 DNA: TGTGCCAGCAGTGAAGCCCCGGGACAGACTGAAGCTTTCTTT. This chain links TRBV6-1 with TRBJ1-1; the match to TRBD1 covers 7 bases. Per germline, CDR1 MNHNS and CDR2 SASEGT. With V trimmed by 0 bases and J by 5 bases, 3 bases remained unmatched. This CDR3 has 14 residues.

V usage is TRBV5-6 and J usage is TRBJ2-1; TRBD1 matches at 8 bases. CDR1 and CDR2 (germline): SGHDT, YYEEEE. The CDR3 has 16 residues. V lost 4 bases and J lost 1; bases outside the gene matches: 7. In DNA, the CDR3 is TGTGCCAGCAGCCCAGGGTGGGACAGGTCCTACAATGAGCAGTTCTTC. Its translation: CASSPGWDRSYNEQFF.

This chain joins TRBV27 and TRBJ2-7; D uncertain. Trimming took off 3 bases at V and 0 bases at J, with 18 bases between the two ends. CDR1 MNHEY and CDR2 SMNVEV come from the germline V gene (reference sequence). The CDR3 contains 17 residues. DNA for the CDR3: TGTGCCAGCAGTTTCACCCGCCCTCAAGCCGCCTCCTACGAGCAGTACTTC. Translation: CASSFTRPQAASYEQYF.

V gene TRBV6-4 combines with J gene TRBJ2-3; 8 positions match TRBD1. Germline CDR1 reads MRHNA; CDR2 reads SNTAGT. The CDR3 covers 14 residues. The trim removed 5 bases at V and 3 bases at J, leaving 4 bases unmatched. The CDR3, as DNA: TGTGCCAGCAGTAGACAGGGGTCTACAGATACGCAGTATTTT. As protein: CASSRQGSTDTQYF.

The sample holds one count of this clone. The rearrangement links TRBV27 to TRBJ2-4; 7 bases match TRBD1. V gave up 6 bases and J gave up 0 bases; unmatched junction bases: 8. Per germline, CDR1 MNHEY and CDR2 SMNVEV (reference sequence). This CDR3 is 16 amino acids long. CDR3 sequence (DNA): TGTGCCAGCAGGCAAGCGACAGGGCTAGCCAAAAACATTCAGTACTTC. This sequence encodes CASRQATGLAKNIQYF.

V gene TRBV6-1 combines with J gene TRBJ1-5; perhaps TRBD1 as D (6 bases). CDR1 is MNHNS, CDR2 SASEGT, per germline. Trimming pared 3 bases from V and 2 bases from J, leaving 8 bases between. The CDR3 has 14 residues. The CDR3 reads CASSDRGGNQPQHF. In DNA, the CDR3 is TGTGCCAGCAGTGACAGGGGCGGCAATCAGCCCCAGCATTTT.